The 26 T cell receptor beta chains in this list originate from one sample, sequenced in a study of vaccination and CD4 T cells after COVID-19. Oncomine TCR Beta short-read sequencing was applied to DNA from cultured CD4+ T cells. TCRdb re-analysed the PCR reads in MiXCR, keeping a single row per CDR3 protein. This sample has 15,000 to 20,000 distinct CDR3 sequences, with around half found just once. No cognate antigen is known for these TCRs. Documented treatment: approximately 10-day PBMC culture with coronavirus spike peptide pools or control peptides (ViraFEST assay). The starting material was CD4+ T cells from blood, cultured in vitro, obtained before SARS-CoV-2 vaccination. The receptors come from a human donor who had recovered from COVID-19.

The sample holds a few counts of this clonotype. The J gene is TRBJ2-2, the V gene TRBV7-3, with a tentative D call TRBD1 (6 bases). V was shortened by 8 bases and J by 3 bases, with 13 bases between the two germline ends. This CDR3 contains 14 residues. Germline CDR1 reads SGHTA; CDR2 reads FQGTGA. CDR3 region: CASSWGQDTGELFF. CDR3 DNA sequence: TGTGCCAGCTCGTGGGGGCAGGACACCGGGGAGCTGTTTTTT.

Only a few counts were recorded for this clonotype. The V and J genes are TRBV20-1 and TRBJ2-7, with D perhaps matching TRBD2 (6 bases). The CDR3 has 15 amino acids. Per the germline V gene, CDR1 is DFQATT and CDR2 is SNEGSKA (reference sequence). Trimming removed 3 bases at V and 9 bases at J, with 24 bases between. CDR3 nucleotides: TGCAGTGCTAGGGCTAACCCAGCGGGCAGGGTCGTGCAGTACTTC. Translation gives CSARANPAGRVVQYF.

A few counts support this clonotype. The chain employs TRBV20-1 and TRBJ1-5; D is unresolved. This CDR3 has 13 residues. The V gene lost 1 base and the J gene lost 3 bases, with 7 bases spanning the gap. The germline CDR1 and CDR2 sequences are DFQATT and SNEGSKA (reference sequence). CDR3 residues: CSARGSPNQPQHF. The CDR3 DNA follows: TGCAGTGCTAGAGGCAGCCCCAATCAGCCCCAGCATTTT.

This chain links TRBV5-4 with TRBJ2-3; the match to TRBD1 covers 7 bases. Germline V gene lookup returns CDR1 SGHNT and CDR2 YYREEE (reference sequence). The CDR3 sequence is 15 residues long. Unmatched junction bases numbered 6, after V lost 3 bases and J lost 2 bases. CDR3 amino acids: CASSSGTAHTDTQYF. The CDR3 DNA follows: TGTGCCAGCAGCTCCGGGACAGCACACACAGATACGCAGTATTTT.

This clonotype ranks as medium-sized. The chain carries TRBV5-4 and TRBJ1-1; perhaps TRBD1 as D (5 bases). The germline CDR1 and CDR2 sequences are SGHNT and YYREEE (reference sequence). The CDR3 covers 14 residues. Trimming removed 2 bases at V and 3 bases at J, with 11 bases between. The CDR3 DNA is TGTGCCAGCAGCTTATTAACAGGTCACACTGAAGCTTTCTTT. This encodes CASSLLTGHTEAFF.

CDR3 in DNA: TGTGCCAGCAGCTTACAAGCGGGAGGGTCCTACGAGCAGTACTTC. It specifies CASSLQAGGSYEQYF. J is TRBJ2-7 and V is TRBV7-6; 10 nucleotides align to TRBD2. Looked up from germline, CDR1 is SGHVS and CDR2 is FNYEAQ. Germline trimming cut 2 bases from V and 1 base from J; bases unmatched to any gene: 2. The CDR3 runs to 15 residues.

This clonotype was counted a few times. This chain joins TRBV2 and TRBJ2-3; 7 bases fit TRBD1. CDR3 size: 16 residues. Germline CDR1 SNHLY, CDR2 FYNNEI. Losses at the gene ends were 10 bases for V and 2 bases for J; bases not matched to a gene: 15. CDR3 nucleotide sequence: TGTGCCACCCCAGGGCAATGGGACAGAGCCACAGATACGCAGTATTTT. It codes for CATPGQWDRATDTQYF.

The chain joins TRBV24-1 to TRBJ2-3; 7 nucleotides match TRBD1. This CDR3 contains 15 residues. Germline CDR1 KGHDR, CDR2 SFDVKD. The V gene end was trimmed by 5 bases and the J gene end by 1 base; junction bases not matched to a gene: 5. CDR3 coding DNA: TGTGCCACCAGTGCCCAAGGACAGGGCACAGATACGCAGTATTTT. Protein sequence: CATSAQGQGTDTQYF.

This sequence joins TRBV15 and TRBJ1-5; D ambiguous. Germline V CDR1 and CDR2: LNHNV, YYDKDF (reference sequence). The V and J ends lost 0 bases and 1 base respectively, with 7 bases between them. CDR3 length: 15 residues. CDR3 sequence reads: CATSRDGRSNQPQHF. The CDR3 DNA is TGTGCCACCAGCAGAGATGGAAGGAGCAATCAGCCCCAGCATTTT.

J is TRBJ2-3 and V is TRBV19, with 10 bases aligning to TRBD1. The germline gives CDR1 LNHDA, CDR2 SQIVND (reference sequence). V gave up 3 bases and J gave up 8 bases; unmatched junction bases: 11. This CDR3 has 16 residues. CDR3 bases: TGTGCCAGTAGTATCGGGGACAGGGGCCTCCCAGGTACGCAGTATTTT. This encodes CASSIGDRGLPGTQYF.

The J gene is TRBJ1-6, the V gene TRBV25-1; no definite D call. Germline values: CDR1 MGHDK, CDR2 SYGVNS. The CDR3 extends over 12 amino acids. Trimming stripped 8 bases from V and 1 base from J, with 3 bases between. The CDR3: CASGSYNSPLHF. In nucleotides, the CDR3 is TGTGCCAGCGGATCCTATAATTCACCCCTCCACTTT.

V gene TRBV20-1 combines with J gene TRBJ1-5; D perhaps matches TRBD1 (6 bases). Germline assignment: CDR1 DFQATT and CDR2 SNEGSKA (reference sequence). V lost 5 bases to trimming and J lost 8 bases, with 13 bases between them. The CDR3 has 12 amino acids. CDR3 amino acids: CSAVQGAEPQHF. The CDR3 DNA reads as TGCAGTGCTGTACAGGGAGCAGAGCCCCAGCATTTT.

The chain recombines TRBV20-1 with TRBJ2-2; 7 bases match TRBD2. Germline V lookup: CDR1 DFQATT, CDR2 SNEGSKA (reference sequence). The CDR3 runs to 15 residues. The ends lost 4 bases at V and 6 bases at J; junction bases unmatched: 11. The CDR3 DNA reads TGCAGTGCTATAGATACGGCGGGAGTCGCCGGGGAGCTGTTTTTT. It yields the protein CSAIDTAGVAGELFF.

This clonotype was picked up a small number of times. The rearrangement uses TRBV20-1 and TRBJ2-2, with no clear D. Germline V gene lookup returns CDR1 DFQATT and CDR2 SNEGSKA (reference sequence). The length of the CDR3 is 12 residues. The germline V and J ends were trimmed by 5 bases and 4 bases, with 8 bases remaining between them. In DNA form, the CDR3 reads TGCAGTGCTGTCTTAGGCACCGGGGAGCTGTTTTTT. This encodes CSAVLGTGELFF.

This clonotype was counted only a few times. V gene TRBV6-4 combines with J gene TRBJ2-2; D unclear. The CDR3 covers 13 residues. Trimming shortened V by 4 bases and J by 1 base, and 4 bases separated the two germline ends. CDR1 is MRHNA and CDR2 is SNTAGT in the germline V gene. The CDR3 bases are TGTGCCAGCAGTGGGGGGAACACCGGGGAGCTGTTTTTT. Protein product: CASSGGNTGELFF.

The chain is built from TRBV15 and TRBJ1-2; D is possibly TRBD1 (5 bases). CDR3 length: 13 amino acids. V lost 0 bases and J 7 bases, leaving 9 bases between the germline ends. Germline lookup yields CDR1 LNHNV and CDR2 YYDKDF (reference sequence). CDR3 amino acids: CATSREGGLGYTF. The CDR3 bases are TGTGCCACCAGCAGAGAGGGGGGACTTGGCTACACCTTC. Variable domain in full (rest from reference TRBV15 and TRBJ1-2): DAMVIQNPRYQVTQFGKPVTLSCSQTLNHNVMYWYQQKSSQAPKLLFHYYDKDFNNEADTPDNFQSRRPNTSFCFLDIRSPGLGDTAMYLCATSREGGLGYTFGSGTRLTVV.

The rearrangement links TRBV6-5 to TRBJ1-5, with D maybe TRBD1 (6 bases). Germline V lookup: CDR1 MNHEY, CDR2 SVGAGI. V lost 2 bases and J 1 base, leaving 9 bases between the germline ends. This CDR3 spans 15 amino acids. The CDR3 region is CASSYGTSSNQPQHF. The CDR3 nucleotides read TGTGCCAGCAGTTACGGGACATCAAGCAATCAGCCCCAGCATTTT.

The chain combines TRBV6-1 with TRBJ2-5; 8 nucleotides align to TRBD2. Germline CDR1 and CDR2: MNHNS and SASEGT. This CDR3 comprises 16 residues. With V trimmed by 1 base and J by 0 bases, 4 bases remained unmatched. CDR3 residues: CASSEVRGGYQETQYF. Here the CDR3 DNA reads TGTGCCAGCAGTGAAGTTCGGGGGGGGTACCAAGAGACCCAGTACTTC.

The chain joins TRBV2 to TRBJ1-1, with D uncertain. Germline V gene lookup returns CDR1 SNHLY and CDR2 FYNNEI. V was cut by 6 bases and J by 0 bases, with 8 bases left in between. The CDR3 runs 13 residues. This CDR3 is CASRVQMNTEAFF. As DNA, the CDR3 is TGTGCCAGCAGGGTGCAGATGAACACTGAAGCTTTCTTT.

This clonotype was seen a handful of times. The chain couples TRBV7-7 to TRBJ2-5; the match to TRBD2 covers 11 bases. Germline V gives CDR1 SSHAT, CDR2 FNYEAQ (reference sequence). The CDR3 contains 15 residues. Here the CDR3 DNA reads TGTGCTAGCTCTTCCGCTAGCGGGAGGCAAGAGACCCAGTACTTC. Residues: CASSSASGRQETQYF.

The chain uses TRBV20-1 and TRBJ2-2; 10 bases are shared with TRBD2. Per germline, CDR1 DFQATT and CDR2 SNEGSKA (reference sequence). Trimming removed 2 bases from V and 3 bases from J; junction bases left unmatched: 0. The CDR3 covers 14 residues. The CDR3 sequence: CSARLAGDTGELFF. CDR3 nucleotides: TGCAGTGCTAGACTAGCGGGAGACACCGGGGAGCTGTTTTTT.

This rearrangement joins TRBV19 to TRBJ1-1; D ambiguous. CDR1 and CDR2 from the germline V gene are LNHDA and SQIVND (reference sequence). This CDR3 is built from 12 residues. V was clipped by 6 bases and J by 4 bases, with 9 bases between them. CDR3 DNA: TGTGCCAGTAGCGCCAGCGGCACTGAAGCTTTCTTT. Its translation is CASSASGTEAFF.

The genes are TRBV6-2 or TRBV6-3 and TRBJ2-5; D unclear. Trimming took off 3 bases at V and 4 bases at J, with 9 bases between the two ends. Germline CDR1 reads MNHEY; CDR2 reads SVGEGT. The CDR3 is 13 amino acids. CDR3 in amino acids: CASSYGRGETQYF. CDR3 DNA sequence: TGTGCCAGCAGTTATGGCCGCGGAGAGACCCAGTACTTC.

The chain couples TRBV10-3 to TRBJ2-3, with 9 bases aligning to TRBD2. V trimming: 3 bases; J trimming: 6 bases; junction bases outside the gene matches: 10. CDR3 length: 16 amino acids. Germline CDR1 is ENHRY and CDR2 is SYGVKD. This chain's CDR3 is CAISEGAGGSGDTQYF. In nucleotides, the CDR3 is TGTGCCATCAGTGAAGGAGCGGGAGGCTCGGGGGATACGCAGTATTTT.

This clonotype was observed a few times. The chain couples TRBV27 to TRBJ2-1, with 15 bases lining up with TRBD2. This CDR3 has 17 amino acids. Germline CDR1 and CDR2: MNHEY and SMNVEV (reference sequence). With V trimmed by 5 bases and J by 9 bases, 11 bases remained unmatched. In DNA form, the CDR3 reads TGTGCCAGCAGTCGAGCCTGGACTAGCGGGAGGGTCGGTGAGCAGTTCTTC. This codes for CASSRAWTSGRVGEQFF.

The V gene is TRBV6-2 or TRBV6-3, the J gene TRBJ2-3; 7 nucleotides align to TRBD2. The length of the CDR3 is 13 residues. Per the germline V gene, CDR1 is MNHEY and CDR2 is SVGEGT. Trimming cost V 6 bases and J 7 bases; bases outside gene matches: 7. CDR3 amino acids: CASRRTSYHTQYF. The CDR3 bases are TGTGCCAGCAGGAGGACTAGTTACCATACGCAGTATTTT.